This TCR beta chain is from a study of blood T cells in healthy people across ages. Background on the study: When template switching was applied, about one barcoded beta molecule was captured per two T cells. General study results and limits: Whereas aged donors had fewer naive CD4+ cells, long-lived donors had more of them and higher diversity.

Every donor contributed about 10 milliliters of peripheral blood by blood draw. Primers used in a second PCR of about 7 to 12 cycles were a sample-barcoded 5' primer and a J-beta primer mix. Each of the cDNA molecules was tagged by a template-switch adaptor with 12 random nucleotides. TCRdb processed the 5' RACE reads anew with MiXCR; each CDR3 protein has one entry. The sample consists of 590,000 or so distinct CDR3 sequences, approximately 30% of them appearing once. This clonotype appeared a few times. Its antigen is as yet unknown. The source material was blood. The receptor was isolated from a woman over 75 in good health.

CDR3 residues: CSAITGGINQPQHF. The CDR3 coding sequence is TGCAGTGCCATAACAGGGGGCATCAATCAGCCCCAGCATTTT. The genes are TRBV20-1 and TRBJ1-5; TRBD1 matches at 9 bases. The CDR3 totals 14 residues. Looked up from germline, CDR1 is DFQATT and CDR2 is SNEGSKA (reference sequence). J was trimmed by 3 bases and V by 6 bases; bases with no gene match: 6.